These 27 T cell receptor beta chains were all obtained from the same sample, sequenced in a study of breast tumors, draining lymph nodes, adjacent tissues. TCRdb re-derived calls from the multiplex PCR reads in MiXCR, one entry per CDR3 protein. This sample has hundreds of thousands of distinct CDR3 sequences, with around 32% found just once. The lymph nodes were axillary draining lymph nodes from breast cancer patients. The sample comprised axillary lymph node tissue. These receptors all come from a female donor with breast cancer. Some clones in this sample may be carry-over from other donors' samples.

The V call is TRBV28, the J call TRBJ2-5; no firm D call. Germline CDR1 MDHEN, CDR2 SYDVKM. The CDR3 sequence is 11 residues long. V lost 8 bases and J lost 2, with 6 bases in between. The CDR3, as DNA: TGTGCCAGCCTCACTCAAGAGACCCAGTACTTC. Its protein is CASLTQETQYF.

This chain connects TRBV14 to TRBJ1-6; 9 bases line up with TRBD1. The CDR3 extends over 18 amino acids. Germline CDR1 SGHDN, CDR2 FVKESK. V gave up 0 bases and J gave up 9 bases; unmatched junction bases: 12. This CDR3 reads CASSQETSVPDRGSPLHF. In nucleotides, the CDR3 is TGTGCCAGCAGCCAAGAAACCTCTGTCCCGGACAGGGGTTCACCCCTCCACTTT.

Many counts were recorded for this clonotype. This chain links TRBV19 with TRBJ2-2, with a tentative D call TRBD2 (5 bases). Trimming took 4 bases from V and 7 from J, leaving 16 bases between them. The germline CDR1 and CDR2 sequences are LNHDA and SQIVND (reference sequence). The CDR3 is made up of 15 amino acids. The chain's CDR3 is CASSRPIRAGGELFF. The CDR3 DNA reads as TGTGCCAGTAGTAGGCCAATTCGGGCGGGCGGGGAGCTGTTTTTT.

The chain links TRBV19 to TRBJ1-1; unclear D gene. V lost 8 bases and J 0 bases, leaving 10 bases between the germline ends. CDR1 and CDR2 from the germline V gene are LNHDA and SQIVND (reference sequence). The CDR3 spans 13 residues. The CDR3 sequence is CASRRQMNTEAFF. The CDR3 DNA is TGTGCCAGTCGACGGCAAATGAACACTGAAGCTTTCTTT.

In its sample, this clonotype was seen many times. The conserved closing phenylalanine or tryptophan is absent in this CDR3, likely reflecting a read error. No DNA is shown, since the ends of the CDR3 on it are uncertain; the CDR3 is the one TCRdb lists. The chain employs TRBV6-5 and TRBJ2-3. The CDR3 length equals 9 residues, ends included. Germline V lookup: CDR1 MNHEY, CDR2 SVGAGI. This chain's CDR3 is CASSYRGPP.

This clonotype was recorded at least ten times. V and J are TRBV7-9 and TRBJ2-3; D possibly corresponds to TRBD1 (6 bases). V was trimmed by 7 bases and J by 3 bases, leaving 23 bases between them. Germline V CDR1 and CDR2: SEHNR, FQNEAQ (reference sequence). This CDR3 contains 17 residues. In nucleotides, the CDR3 is TGTGCCAGCACCTCATTCCCCTTGAGACAGGAGACAGATACGCAGTATTTT. This codes for CASTSFPLRQETDTQYF.

This clonotype was seen once. A much bigger clone sits one base away, suggesting this may be a read error. J is TRBJ2-7 and V is TRBV6-2 or TRBV6-3; 7 bases line up with TRBD1. CDR3 length: 14 amino acids. The V gene end was trimmed by 5 bases and the J gene end by 1 base; junction bases not matched to a gene: 5. Germline CDR1 MNHEY, CDR2 SVGEGT. The CDR3 bases are TGTGCCAGCAGTCACACGGGACAGTCCTACGAGCAGTACTTC. The encoded protein is CASSHTGQSYEQYF.

Concerning this clonotype itself: A single base separates this from a much larger clone, so it may be a read error. This is likely a read error, given that the CDR3 carries no conserved phenylalanine or tryptophan at its end. V gene TRBV6-2 or TRBV6-3 combines with J gene TRBJ1-5; TRBD1 matches 10 bases. Germline-derived CDR1 and CDR2 are MNHEY and SVGEGT. The CDR3 covers 15 residues. Trimming cost V 6 bases and J 3 bases; bases outside gene matches: 5. CDR3 in amino acids: CASRRQGASNQPQHL. The CDR3 region has the DNA TGTGCCAGCAGAAGACAGGGGGCGTCCAATCAGCCCCAGCATTTG.

This chain joins TRBV7-2 and TRBJ1-1, with D perhaps TRBD1 (5 bases). Looked up from germline, CDR1 is SGHTA and CDR2 is FQGNSA. The CDR3 length is 15 residues. V dropped 3 bases and J dropped 4 bases, with 15 bases sitting between them. CDR3 coding DNA: TGTGCCAGCAGCTTGTGGGCGGGGGTGGTCACTGAAGCTTTCTTT. Translated, it gives CASSLWAGVVTEAFF.

The sample holds many counts of this clonotype. V usage is TRBV7-9 and J usage is TRBJ2-1, with D perhaps matching TRBD2 (6 bases). The ends were cut back, 5 bases at V and 6 bases at J, with 26 bases in the middle. The CDR3 covers 18 residues. Germline assignment: CDR1 SEHNR and CDR2 FQNEAQ (reference sequence). CDR3 sequence reads: CASSPSPRGIGGFNEQFF. Written as DNA, the CDR3 is TGTGCCAGCAGCCCCTCCCCCCGGGGGATCGGGGGTTTCAATGAGCAGTTCTTC.

The chain couples TRBV12-5 to TRBJ2-7; 9 bases agree with TRBD1. The CDR3 sequence is 14 residues long. The germline V gene encodes CDR1 LGHNT and CDR2 FRNRAP. The CDR3 coding sequence is TGTGCCAGCGGTTCCACCCGGGACAGGGACGAGCAGTACTTC. It specifies CASGSTRDRDEQYF.

This clonotype appeared many times. The chain employs TRBV19 and TRBJ1-3; the D gene is possibly TRBD1 (6 bases). The CDR3 spans 15 residues. Germline V gene sequence: CDR1 LNHDA, CDR2 SQIVND (reference sequence). Trimming stripped 4 bases from V and 4 bases from J, with 14 bases between. In DNA form, the CDR3 reads TGTGCCAGTAGTACCGGACAGTCATTCGGAAACACCATATATTTT. It is translated as CASSTGQSFGNTIYF.

This clonotype was counted a few times. Since no conserved phenylalanine or tryptophan closes the CDR3, a read error is the likely cause. The chain links TRBV9 to TRBJ2-1; no clear D gene. The CDR3 consists of 13 residues. The V gene lost 3 bases and the J gene lost 9 bases, with 13 bases spanning the gap. Germline CDR1 reads SGDLS; CDR2 reads YYNGEE. CDR3 protein: CASSGTLSSEQFS. CDR3 DNA: TGTGCCAGCAGCGGGACCCTTAGTAGTGAGCAGTTCTCC.

This clonotype was recorded only once. V is TRBV6-5 and J is TRBJ1-6; D is uncertain. Between the trimmed V and J ends, which lost 8 bases and 9 bases, there was a span of 17 bases. CDR1 MNHEY and CDR2 SVGAGI come from the germline V gene. The CDR3 sequence is 14 residues long. The CDR3 nucleotides are TGTGCCAGCCCGGGCGGCTCCTATCCTTCACCCCTCCACTTT. It yields the protein CASPGGSYPSPLHF.

This clonotype was observed at least ten times. This chain uses TRBV19 with TRBJ2-1, with 12 bases matching TRBD2. CDR3 length equals 15 residues. The V and J ends lost 10 bases and 8 bases, in that order; junction bases with no gene match: 12. Germline V gene lookup returns CDR1 LNHDA and CDR2 SQIVND (reference sequence). As DNA, the CDR3 is TGTGCCACCGAGACTAGCGGGAGTACCGGGCATGAGCAGTTCTTC. Encoded protein: CATETSGSTGHEQFF.

This clonotype was detected many times. The V call is TRBV20-1, the J call TRBJ2-2, with 7 bases matching TRBD2. The V and J ends lost 5 bases and 1 base, in that order; junction bases with no gene match: 7. Germline CDR1 DFQATT, CDR2 SNEGSKA (reference sequence). CDR3 length equals 15 residues. CDR3 residues: CSAREAGENTGELFF. For the CDR3, the DNA is TGCAGTGCTCGGGAGGCGGGGGAGAACACCGGGGAGCTGTTTTTT.

The V gene is TRBV24-1, the J gene TRBJ1-5, with a tentative D call TRBD1 (5 bases). CDR1 and CDR2 (germline): KGHDR, SFDVKD. The V end lost 5 bases, the J end lost 6 bases, and 25 bases lay between the germline ends. The CDR3 is 18 amino acids. CDR3 protein: CATSGAEGRSEVCQPQHF. The CDR3 DNA reads TGTGCCACCAGTGGGGCCGAGGGACGGTCGGAGGTATGTCAGCCCCAGCATTTT.

As to this clonotype: Since no conserved phenylalanine or tryptophan closes the CDR3, a read error is the likely cause. Because the CDR3's place on the DNA is in doubt, the DNA is left out and the CDR3 is given as listed by TCRdb. This chain joins TRBV9 and TRBJ1-6. A total of 13 residues make up the CDR3, ends included. Germline V lookup: CDR1 SGDLS, CDR2 YYNGEE. The CDR3: CASSVGWRPPLRS.

This clonotype was seen many times. This rearrangement joins TRBV2 to TRBJ1-2; 12 bases fit TRBD1. Germline V CDR1 and CDR2: SNHLY, FYNNEI. V lost 8 bases to trimming and J lost 8 bases; unmatched junction nucleotides: 3. The CDR3 is made up of 12 amino acids. The CDR3 region is CASWDRGLGYTF. CDR3 coding DNA: TGTGCCAGCTGGGACAGGGGGCTCGGCTACACCTTC.

This clonotype showed up many times. V is TRBV10-3 and J is TRBJ1-5; D not resolved. Germline V gives CDR1 ENHRY, CDR2 SYGVKD. V was shortened by 5 bases and J by 4 bases, with 9 bases between the two germline ends. CDR3 length equals 13 residues. The CDR3 DNA sequence: TGTGCCATCAGTTTGGACGGGAATCAGCCCCAGCATTTT. Translating it yields CAISLDGNQPQHF.

This clonotype showed up many times. The V and J genes are TRBV20-1 and TRBJ2-1; 16 bases line up with TRBD2. V was pared by 5 bases and J by 1 base, with 11 bases of the junction left unmatched. The CDR3 extends over 19 amino acids. CDR1 and CDR2 from the germline V gene are DFQATT and SNEGSKA (reference sequence). DNA of the CDR3: TGCAGTGCTCCTCCTATGGGGACTAGCGGGAGGGCTTCCTACAATGAGCAGTTCTTC. It is translated as CSAPPMGTSGRASYNEQFF.

There are many counts of this clonotype. A single base separates this from a much larger clone, so it may be a read error. This chain links TRBV14 with TRBJ1-5, with a possible D match to TRBD1 (6 bases). The germline V gene has CDR1 SGHDN and CDR2 FVKESK. The CDR3 is made up of 17 amino acids. CDR3 nucleotide sequence: TGTGCCAGCAGCCAAATCGCCTGGGACACAAGCAATCCGCCCCAGCATTTT. It codes for CASSQIAWDTSNPPQHF. The full variable domain, in which reference TRBV14 and TRBJ1-5 provide the parts outside the CDR3, is EAGVTQFPSHSVIEKGQTVTLRCDPISGHDNLYWYRRVMGKEIKFLLHFVKESKQDESGMPNNRFLAERTGGTYSTLKVQPAELEDSGVYFCASSQIAWDTSNPPQHFGDGTRLSIL.

Many counts were recorded for this clonotype. This sequence joins TRBV11-3 and TRBJ2-2, with TRBD2 matching 10 bases. V lost 5 bases, J lost 7 bases, and 13 bases stayed unmatched. Germline values: CDR1 SGHNT, CDR2 YENEEA. This CDR3 contains 17 residues. CDR3 bases: TGTGCCAGCAGCGCCAGCCCACTAGCGGGGTCTGTCGGGGAGCTGTTTTTT. Residues: CASSASPLAGSVGELFF.

This clonotype was found many times. V and J are TRBV5-1 and TRBJ2-5; TRBD2 matches 13 bases. The CDR3 spans 17 residues. V gave up 0 bases and J gave up 1 base; unmatched junction bases: 3. Germline lookup yields CDR1 SGHRS and CDR2 YFSETQ. The CDR3 region is CASSLGGLAGVQETQYF. The CDR3 DNA sequence: TGCGCCAGCAGCTTGGGCGGACTAGCGGGAGTCCAAGAGACCCAGTACTTC. Using reference TRBV5-1 and TRBJ2-5 for the parts outside the CDR3, the full variable domain is KAGVTQTPRYLIKTRGQQVTLSCSPISGHRSVSWYQQTPGQGLQFLFEYFSETQRNKGNFPGRFSGRQFSNSRSEMNVSTLELGDSALYLCASSLGGLAGVQETQYFGPGTRLLVL.

This clonotype was counted ten times or more. V is TRBV5-6 and J is TRBJ2-1; either TRBD1 or TRBD2 may fit D (6 bases each). This CDR3 has 15 residues. Trimming pared 5 bases from V and 9 bases from J, leaving 21 bases between. Per the germline V gene, CDR1 is SGHDT and CDR2 is YYEEEE. CDR3 nucleotide sequence: TGTGCCAGCAGAGGGGGGCCGGTCAGTCGGGGTGAGCAGTTCTTC. This gives the protein CASRGGPVSRGEQFF.

This chain connects TRBV9 to TRBJ2-1; TRBD2 agrees at 11 bases. Trimming removed 4 bases from V and 9 bases from J; junction bases left unmatched: 15. The CDR3 is 17 amino acids. Germline values: CDR1 SGDLS, CDR2 YYNGEE. The DNA for the CDR3 is TGTGCCAGCAGCCCCACCCCCGGGACTAGCGGCAAAACTGAGCAGTTCTTC. This gives the protein CASSPTPGTSGKTEQFF.

This clonotype was detected many times. This chain uses TRBV20-1 with TRBJ2-1; 10 bases line up with TRBD2. V shed 3 bases and J 10 bases; nucleotides not matched to a gene: 15. Per the germline V gene, CDR1 is DFQATT and CDR2 is SNEGSKA (reference sequence). The CDR3 runs 16 residues. Here the CDR3 DNA reads TGCAGTGCTAGGAGGGGTAGCGGGAGGTCCCAACGGGAGCAGTTCTTC. Translated: CSARRGSGRSQREQFF.